The text below deals with one T cell receptor beta chain. Antigen specificity is unknown. Cultured CD4+ T cell DNA underwent sequencing with the Oncomine TCR Beta short-read assay. TCRdb passed the PCR reads through MiXCR, listing each CDR3 protein once. This sample has 7,000 to 8,500 distinct CDR3 sequences; 55% occur once, and the top ten carry about 49%. This entry is derived from a study of vaccination and CD4 T cells after COVID-19. Across the study: According to the study, participants were given two doses of BNT162b2 or mRNA-1273 vaccine.

The treatment here: approximately 9-day PBMC culture with coronavirus spike peptide pools or control peptides (ViraFEST assay). Looked up from germline, CDR1 is SGHNT and CDR2 is YENEEA. CDR3 length: 15 residues. Trimming stripped 1 base from V and 4 bases from J, with 13 bases between. V usage is TRBV11-3 and J usage is TRBJ2-5, with D hard to call. The clonotype originates from a human donor who had recovered from COVID-19. Sequenced sample: CD4+ T cells from blood, cultured in vitro. The CDR3 DNA follows: TGTGCCAGCAGCTTAGTTCGGGCCTTGGGAGAGACCCAGTACTTC. This encodes CASSLVRALGETQYF.